This TCR beta chain was identified in a study of shared clonotypes between healthy human individuals. Study-wide background: Donor ages ranged 18 to 49 years: a couple of women, a few men.

Overall study results and limits: Clonotypes that were shared across a handful of donors made up roughly 5% of naive CD4 clonotypes. On the whole, naive subsets had larger estimated richness than memory subsets had.

Trimming cost V 0 bases and J 12 bases, with 9 bases left between them. This CDR3 spans 11 amino acids. In germline, CDR1 is SQVTM, CDR2 ANQGSEA. Concerning this clone itself: What it binds is not known.

Profiling relied on immunoSEQ multiplex PCR, and the TCRdb table lists in-frame clones only, not all of them. The table has 2 million to 2.5 million clones, approximately 94% seen once. The chain carries TRBV29-1 and TRBJ2-1; no clear D gene. Sequenced material: naive CD4+ T cells sorted from blood. Subset denoted: CD45RA+ positively selected. This receptor was taken from a man aged 18 to 35 in good health. The CDR3 DNA reads TGCAGCGTTGAAGAAGGAGCGCGGCAGTTCTTC. Its translation: CSVEEGARQFF.